The next 14 T cell receptor beta chains were all read from a single sample in a study of CD8 T cells in ankylosing spondylitis (dated by TCRdb to the late 2010s). Library preparation employed 5' RACE. TCRdb lists the instrument as Illumina HiSeq 2500. TCRdb itself trimmed the public reads at Q25 with fastp, ran MiXCR and retained productive beta chains. Rows are combined by CDR3 protein, so each entry shows the most common genes and DNA. Present in this sample are 250,000 or so distinct CDR3 sequences, 8% to 11% of which were seen just once. In total, the top ten clones hold roughly 2.5% of the sample. What was sequenced was blood, either unsorted or a sorted T cell fraction (not recorded which). The receptors here all came from a male donor with ankylosing spondylitis or in good health (not recorded which).

This clonotype was observed many times. This rearrangement joins TRBV20-1 to TRBJ1-2; D ambiguous. V was pared by 3 bases and J by 12 bases, with 14 bases between. The CDR3 length is 11 residues. CDR1 and CDR2 (germline): DFQATT, SNEGSKA (reference sequence). The CDR3 coding sequence is TGCAGTGCTAGTCCGGCAGGCCCGAACACCTTC. Amino acids: CSASPAGPNTF.

This clonotype was observed many times. The chain employs TRBV29-1 and TRBJ2-5; a weak D match, TRBD2 (6 bases). The CDR3 is 12 amino acids. V lost 2 bases, J lost 4 bases, and 8 bases lay in between. CDR1 SQVTM and CDR2 ANQGSEA come from the germline V gene. CDR3 sequence: CSVELGGETQYF. The CDR3 region has the DNA TGCAGCGTTGAACTGGGGGGAGAGACCCAGTACTTC.

A remark on this clonotype: This clone may be a read error of a much larger clone one base away. V is TRBV5-4 and J is TRBJ2-7, with D perhaps matching TRBD1 (5 bases). This CDR3 region has 13 residues. V dropped 4 bases and J dropped 9 bases, with 17 bases sitting between them. Looked up from germline, CDR1 is SGHNT and CDR2 is YYREEE (reference sequence). The CDR3 loop is CASSDRTLDAQYF. The CDR3 DNA follows: TGTGCCAGCAGCGACCGGACACTCGACGCGCAGTACTTC.

This clonotype came up many times. This chain joins TRBV12-3 or TRBV12-4 and TRBJ2-2; 7 nucleotides agree with TRBD2. The CDR3 totals 15 residues. J gave up 5 bases and V 6 bases, and 9 bases lay outside the gene matches. The DNA for the CDR3 is TGTGCCAGCAGCCCACCGGGACTACGTACCGGGGAGCTGTTTTTT. Protein: CASSPPGLRTGELFF.

Many counts were recorded for this clonotype. The rearrangement uses TRBV5-6 and TRBJ2-7; TRBD1 or TRBD2 may be the D gene (5 bases each). The CDR3 runs 14 residues. The ends were cut back, 5 bases at V and 3 bases at J, with 15 bases in the middle. Germline-derived CDR1 and CDR2 are SGHDT and YYEEEE. The CDR3: CASSFPGPVYEQYF. As DNA, the CDR3 is TGTGCCAGCAGTTTTCCGGGACCCGTCTACGAGCAGTACTTC.

This clonotype was observed at least ten times. This chain links TRBV7-9 with TRBJ2-2, with D perhaps matching TRBD1 (5 bases). Trimming pared 1 base from V and 6 bases from J, leaving 12 bases between. CDR3 length: 15 amino acids. Germline assignment: CDR1 SEHNR and CDR2 FQNEAQ (reference sequence). CDR3 protein: CASSLDRWRAGELFF. As DNA, the CDR3 is TGTGCCAGCAGCTTAGACAGGTGGAGAGCCGGGGAGCTGTTTTTT.

This clonotype was seen a few times. In DNA form, the CDR3 reads TGCAGTGTCCGACTAGCGGGATACAATGAGCAGTTCTTC. This codes for CSVRLAGYNEQFF. The chain is built from TRBV20-1 and TRBJ2-1; 11 positions agree with TRBD2. The CDR3 loop spans 13 amino acids. V was pared by 7 bases and J by 4 bases, with 3 bases of the junction left unmatched. The germline V gene encodes CDR1 DFQATT and CDR2 SNEGSKA (reference sequence).

This clonotype was detected many times. The chain couples TRBV7-7 to TRBJ2-3, with D tentatively TRBD2 (6 bases). The germline CDR1 and CDR2 sequences are SSHAT and FNYEAQ (reference sequence). The CDR3 totals 14 residues. Trimming removed 3 bases from V and 0 bases from J, with 7 bases in between. The CDR3 loop is CASSLGLSTDTQYF. CDR3 DNA sequence: TGTGCCAGCAGCTTGGGACTCAGCACAGATACGCAGTATTTT.

The genes are TRBV18 and TRBJ2-5, with unresolved D. The V gene lost 2 bases and the J gene lost 3 bases, with 7 bases spanning the gap. Germline V gene sequence: CDR1 KGHSH, CDR2 LQKENI. CDR3 length: 13 amino acids. As DNA, the CDR3 is TGTGCCAGCTCACCAACTGCTGAAGAGACCCAGTACTTC. This sequence encodes CASSPTAEETQYF.

This clonotype was seen at least ten times. The chain combines TRBV4-1 with TRBJ2-1; D is unclear. V was cut by 0 bases and J by 0 bases, with 6 bases left in between. The CDR3 totals 15 residues. Germline CDR1 MGHRA, CDR2 YSYEKL. CDR3 loop: CASSQDWGSYNEQFF. For the CDR3, the DNA is TGCGCCAGCAGCCAAGATTGGGGCTCCTACAATGAGCAGTTCTTC.

The chain couples TRBV5-1 to TRBJ2-1; 7 bases align to TRBD2. Unmatched junction bases numbered 4, after V lost 0 bases and J lost 7 bases. Germline V CDR1 and CDR2: SGHRS, YFSETQ. The CDR3 runs 14 residues. CDR3: CASSLAGTTNEQFF. CDR3 sequence (DNA): TGCGCCAGCAGCTTGGCCGGGACTACTAATGAGCAGTTCTTC. Drawing the rest from reference TRBV5-1 and TRBJ2-1, the complete variable domain is KAGVTQTPRYLIKTRGQQVTLSCSPISGHRSVSWYQQTPGQGLQFLFEYFSETQRNKGNFPGRFSGRQFSNSRSEMNVSTLELGDSALYLCASSLAGTTNEQFFGPGTRLTVL.

The V call is TRBV6-1, the J call TRBJ1-6; D unclear. Deletions cut 2 bases from V and 5 bases from J, with 13 bases between. Per the germline V gene, CDR1 is MNHNS and CDR2 is SASEGT. This CDR3 spans 16 amino acids. DNA for the CDR3: TGTGCCAGCAGTGAACTATACGGAAGTAATAATTCACCCCTCCACTTT. Translation: CASSELYGSNNSPLHF.

This clonotype was seen at least ten times. The V and J genes are TRBV3-1 and TRBJ2-2; TRBD2 matches at 8 bases. CDR1 is LGHDT and CDR2 is YNNKEL in the germline V gene (reference sequence). The CDR3 extends over 16 amino acids. The trim removed 1 base at V and 4 bases at J, leaving 5 bases unmatched. CDR3 in amino acids: CASSQARGGLTGELFF. The CDR3 nucleotides read TGTGCCAGCAGCCAAGCCCGGGGGGGTCTCACCGGGGAGCTGTTTTTT.

This clonotype occurred many times. The chain is built from TRBV6-1 and TRBJ2-2; 8 positions agree with TRBD1. Trimming cost V 4 bases and J 5 bases; bases outside gene matches: 12. From germline, CDR1 is MNHNS and CDR2 SASEGT. This CDR3 has 17 residues. The CDR3 loop reads CASSARKGQVGTGELFF. As DNA, the CDR3 is TGTGCCAGCAGTGCCCGCAAGGGACAGGTCGGAACCGGGGAGCTGTTTTTT.